The sequence of this T cell receptor beta chain was determined in a study of T cell changes during pregnancy in multiple sclerosis. This clone has more than one count but fewer than ten. Clones were sequenced by immunoSEQ multiplex PCR, and TCRdb holds only the in-frame ones, with some missing. The sample records around 50,000 clones, around 90% being singletons. This sample comprised CD4+ T cells from peripheral blood mononuclear cells, obtained after pregnancy. The sequence came from a female donor in good health, enrolled as a control in a pregnancy study.

CDR3 in DNA: TGTGCCAGCAGGTTGACCGGGACAGGGGCCTACGAGCAGTACTTC. It specifies CASRLTGTGAYEQYF. The rearrangement links TRBV6-5 to TRBJ2-5; 10 nucleotides align to TRBD1. The J call is uncertain, as TRBJ2-7 better fits the DNA end. The CDR3 is 15 residues long. Germline V gene data show CDR1 as MNHEY and CDR2 as SVGAGI.